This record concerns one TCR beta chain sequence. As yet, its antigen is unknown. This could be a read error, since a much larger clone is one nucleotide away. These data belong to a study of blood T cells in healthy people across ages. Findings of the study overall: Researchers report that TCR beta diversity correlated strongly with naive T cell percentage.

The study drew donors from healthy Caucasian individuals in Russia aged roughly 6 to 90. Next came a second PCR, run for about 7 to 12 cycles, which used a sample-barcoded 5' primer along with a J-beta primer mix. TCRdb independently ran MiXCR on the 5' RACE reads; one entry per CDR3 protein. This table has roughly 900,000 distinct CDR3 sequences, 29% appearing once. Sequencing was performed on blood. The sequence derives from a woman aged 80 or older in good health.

CDR3 DNA: TGTGCCAGCAGCCCATCTTATGGGATCCAGGGCACAGTTACGCAGTATTTT. As protein: CASSPSYGIQGTVTQYF. The gene calls are TRBV4-2 and TRBJ2-3, with D possibly being TRBD1 (5 bases). The CDR3 is made up of 17 amino acids. The V gene's germline CDR1 is LGHNA and CDR2 YNFKEQ.